Listed below are T cell receptor beta chains from one sample, sequenced in a study of control samples from healthy donors and cancer patients. The table came from immunoSEQ multiplex PCR; TCRdb's copy has only in-frame clones and leaves some out. The table has around 180,000 clones, about 90% seen once. Sequencing was done on a sample of blood. The receptors shown here come from a woman aged 30 to 39 in good health. The CDR3 runs from the conserved cysteine through the conserved F or W. The D gene is left open where the match is weak. Clone size is not always given. Where it is, it says once, few, many or a class for expanded clones.

>TRBJ2-7|.|TRBV4-2|.
CASSQEWAESYEQYF
TGTGCCAGCAGCCAAGAGTGGGCCGAGTCCTACGAGCAGTACTTC
>TRBJ2-4|.|TRBV27|.
CASSLGHRNIQYF
TGTGCCAGCAGCTTGGGACACCGAAACATTCAGTACTTC
>TRBJ1-2|TRBD1|TRBV30|.
CAWSETGGPNYGYTF
TGTGCCTGGAGTGAAACAGGGGGACCGAACTATGGCTACACCTTC
>TRBJ1-1|.|TRBV19|once
CASSQLPMNTEAFF
TGTGCCAGTAGTCAGCTTCCTATGAACACTGAAGCTTTCTTT
>TRBJ2-1|.|TRBV4-1|.
CASSQEEGTGPYNEQFF
TGCGCCAGCAGCCAAGAGGAGGGGACGGGGCCTTACAATGAGCAGTTCTTC
>TRBJ1-6|.|TRBV6-5|.
CASSSRPPQESPLHF
TGTGCCAGCAGTTCCAGGCCGCCACAGGAATCACCCCTCCACTTT
>TRBJ1-4|.|TRBV3-1/TRBV3-2|.
CASSPGGGNEKLFF
TGTGCCAGCAGCCCCGGGGGGGGGAATGAAAAACTGTTTTTT
>TRBJ1-5|.|TRBV6-2/TRBV6-3|.
CASSYSGGRGQPQHF
TGTGCCAGCAGTTACTCTGGGGGAAGGGGACAGCCCCAGCATTTT
>TRBJ2-1|TRBD2|TRBV5-6|.
CASSLTGTSGAYNEQFF
TGTGCCAGCAGCTTAACCGGGACTAGCGGGGCCTACAATGAGCAGTTCTTC
>TRBJ1-4|.|TRBV21-1|.
CASNLPWTRINEKLFF
TGTGCCAGCAACCTACCTTGGACACGAATTAATGAAAAACTGTTTTTT
>TRBJ2-5|TRBD1|TRBV5-1|few
CASSLGDRAVGTQYF
TGCGCCAGCAGCTTGGGGGACAGGGCTGTTGGGACCCAGTACTTC
>TRBJ1-4|.|TRBV5-6|.
CASSSGLQTNEKLFF
TGTGCCAGCAGCTCGGGACTTCAGACTAATGAAAAACTGTTTTTT
>TRBJ1-1|TRBD1|TRBV29-1|.
CSVEEGAAAEAFF
TGCAGCGTTGAGGAGGGGGCAGCCGCTGAAGCTTTCTTT
>TRBJ1-2|.|TRBV5-4|.
CASSLDTANYGYTF
TGTGCCAGCAGCTTGGATACGGCCAACTATGGCTACACCTTC
>TRBJ1-2|.|TRBV4-1|.
CASSQEQDFGYGYTF
TGCGCCAGCAGCCAAGAGCAGGATTTCGGCTATGGCTACACCTTC
>TRBJ1-2|TRBD1|TRBV15|.
CATSVPGQGSNYGYTF
TGTGCCACCAGTGTCCCGGGACAGGGTTCTAACTATGGCTACACCTTC
>TRBJ1-3|.|TRBV7-6|.
CASSRKEYEGIGNTIYF
TGTGCCAGCAGCCGGAAGGAATACGAGGGTATCGGAAACACCATATATTTT
>TRBJ2-6|.|TRBV7-9|.
CASSSKVSNSGANVLTF
TGTGCCAGCAGCTCCAAAGTCTCTAACTCTGGGGCCAACGTCCTGACTTTC